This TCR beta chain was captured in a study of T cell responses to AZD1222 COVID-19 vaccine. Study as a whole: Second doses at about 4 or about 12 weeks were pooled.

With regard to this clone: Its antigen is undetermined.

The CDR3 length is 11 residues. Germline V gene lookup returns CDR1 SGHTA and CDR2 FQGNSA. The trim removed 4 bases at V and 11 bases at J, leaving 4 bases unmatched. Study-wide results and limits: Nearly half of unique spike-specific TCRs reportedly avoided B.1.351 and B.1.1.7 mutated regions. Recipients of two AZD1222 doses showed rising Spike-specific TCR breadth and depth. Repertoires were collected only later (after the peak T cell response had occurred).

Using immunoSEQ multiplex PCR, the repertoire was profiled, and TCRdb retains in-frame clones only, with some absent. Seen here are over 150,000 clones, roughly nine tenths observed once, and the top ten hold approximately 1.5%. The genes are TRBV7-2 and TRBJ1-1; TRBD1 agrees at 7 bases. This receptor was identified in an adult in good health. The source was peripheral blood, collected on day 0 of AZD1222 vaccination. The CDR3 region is CASSSTGLAFF. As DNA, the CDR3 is TGTGCCAGCAGCTCGACAGGGCTTGCTTTCTTT.